This T cell receptor (beta chain) was recorded in a study of T cell repertoires in cytomegalovirus infection. Study in general: HLA-C-restricted CMV epitopes, recently identified, and well-studied HLA-B-restricted ones were used by the study. Public TCR beta signatures were indicative of both CMV infection and a matching HLA type.

Comment on this clonotype: Its antigen is unknown. This may be a read error: a much more frequent sequence differs by one nucleotide.

Regarding the study as a whole: The response measured ex vivo was dominated by TCR beta clonotypes (HLA-C-restricted and CMV-specific).

Germline CDR1 is MGHRA and CDR2 is YSYEKL. The CDR3 has 15 amino acids. TCRdb reanalysed the reads using MiXCR and keeps one entry per CDR3 protein. The sample consists of roughly 990,000 distinct CDR3 sequences, approximately 30% of them appearing once. The rearrangement joins TRBV4-1 to TRBJ1-2; D gene uncertain. The source of this sequence is a human donor in good health (CMV status not recorded). Some clones in this sample may be carry-over from other donors' samples. The specimen comprised cultured CD8+ T cells from PBMCs, sampled from culture after CMV antigen stimulation. The CDR3 region is CASTQDQFEFYGYTF. The CDR3 DNA reads TGTGCCAGCACCCAAGACCAGTTCGAGTTTTATGGCTACACCTTC.